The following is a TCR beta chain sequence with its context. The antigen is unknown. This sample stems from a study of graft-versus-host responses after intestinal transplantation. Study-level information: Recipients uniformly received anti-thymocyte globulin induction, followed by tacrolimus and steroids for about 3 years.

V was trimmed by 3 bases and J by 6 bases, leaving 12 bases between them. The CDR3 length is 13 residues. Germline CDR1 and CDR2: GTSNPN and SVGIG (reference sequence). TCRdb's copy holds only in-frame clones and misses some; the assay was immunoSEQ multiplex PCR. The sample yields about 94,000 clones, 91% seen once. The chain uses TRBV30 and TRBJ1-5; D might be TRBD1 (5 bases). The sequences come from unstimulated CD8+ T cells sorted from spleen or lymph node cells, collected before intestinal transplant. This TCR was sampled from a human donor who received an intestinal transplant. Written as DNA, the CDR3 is TGTGCCTGGAGGCGGGGGGATGGTCAGCCCCAGCATTTT. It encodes CAWRRGDGQPQHF. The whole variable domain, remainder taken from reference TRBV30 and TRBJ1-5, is SQTIHQWPATLVQPVGSPLSLECTVEGTSNPNLYWYRQAAGRGLQLLFYSVGIGQISSEVPQNLSASRPQDRQFILSSKKLLLSDSGFYLCAWRRGDGQPQHFGDGTRLSIL.